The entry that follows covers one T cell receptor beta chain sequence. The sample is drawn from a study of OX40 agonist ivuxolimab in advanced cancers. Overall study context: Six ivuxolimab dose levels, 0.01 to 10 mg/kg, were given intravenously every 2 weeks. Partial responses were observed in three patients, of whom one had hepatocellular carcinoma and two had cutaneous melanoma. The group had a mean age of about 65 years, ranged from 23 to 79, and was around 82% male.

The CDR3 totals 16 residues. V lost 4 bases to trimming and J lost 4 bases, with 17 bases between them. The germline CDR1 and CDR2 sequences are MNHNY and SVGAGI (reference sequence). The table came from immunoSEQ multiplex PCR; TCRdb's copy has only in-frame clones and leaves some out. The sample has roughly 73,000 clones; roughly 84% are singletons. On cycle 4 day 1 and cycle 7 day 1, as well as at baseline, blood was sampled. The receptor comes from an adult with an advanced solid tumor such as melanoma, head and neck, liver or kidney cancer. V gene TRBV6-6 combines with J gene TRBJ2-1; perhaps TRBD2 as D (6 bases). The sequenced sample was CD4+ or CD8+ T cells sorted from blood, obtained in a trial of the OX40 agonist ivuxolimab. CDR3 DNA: TGTGCCAGCAGTTCGACGACCGGGACTGGGTACAATGAGCAGTTCTTC. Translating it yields CASSSTTGTGYNEQFF.